This T cell receptor (beta chain) was documented in a study of T cell repertoires in ileal Crohn's disease. About the research overall: Postoperative therapy was given to about half: eleven to twelve thiopurines, some 18 anti-TNF agents. Points from the study as a whole: Clonality above 26.8% at surgery always came with endoscopic recurrence.

Included were adult ileal or ileocolonic Crohn's patients indicated for ileocolonic resection. Of note for this clone: Its antigen is still unknown.

The table came from immunoSEQ multiplex PCR; TCRdb's copy has only in-frame clones and leaves some out. The table records some 5,100 clones, around four fifths of them present only once. This clonotype was sampled from an adult with Crohn's disease. The specimen was ileal tissue.

The CDR3 region is CASRDPGGRKYNEQFF. CDR3 coding DNA: TGTGCCAGTAGGGACCCAGGGGGACGGAAATACAATGAGCAGTTCTTC. This chain links TRBV19 with TRBJ2-1; 7 nucleotides align to TRBD1. CDR3 size: 16 residues. Germline values: CDR1 LNHDA, CDR2 SQIVND (reference sequence). Unmatched junction bases numbered 12, after V lost 6 bases and J lost 4 bases.